The next 23 T cell receptor beta chains were all read from a single sample in a study of blood T cell repertoires in COVID-19. The assay was immunoSEQ multiplex PCR, and TCRdb's table has in-frame clones only and misses some. The sample lists some 240,000 clones, approximately 88% occurring once. Sequencing was performed on peripheral blood. The receptors come from a woman in her seventies with COVID-19, enrolled during active disease.

The chain uses TRBV7-9 and TRBJ1-2; no clear D gene. Germline V gives CDR1 SEHNR, CDR2 FQNEAQ (reference sequence). This CDR3 contains 13 residues. Trimming shortened V by 5 bases and J by 4 bases, and 11 bases separated the two germline ends. CDR3 coding DNA: TGTGCCAGCAGCCCCGGCCAGGCCTATGGCTACACCTTC. Translation: CASSPGQAYGYTF.

This clone was counted a single time. The chain employs TRBV18 and TRBJ1-2; TRBD1 agrees at 7 bases. The CDR3 extends over 15 amino acids. V lost 6 bases and J lost 4; bases outside the gene matches: 11. Germline V gives CDR1 KGHSH, CDR2 LQKENI. For the CDR3, the DNA is TGTGCCAGCTCGACAGGGACGAAGACTATCTATGGCTACACCTTC. Residues: CASSTGTKTIYGYTF. The entire variable domain, with the rest obtained from reference TRBV18 and TRBJ1-2, is as follows: NAGVMQNPRHLVRRRGQEARLRCSPMKGHSHVYWYRQLPEEGLKFMVYLQKENIIDESGMPKERFSAEFPKEGPSILRIQQVVRGDSAAYFCASSTGTKTIYGYTFGSGTRLTVV.

The rearrangement joins TRBV19 to TRBJ2-7, with TRBD1 matching 11 bases. The CDR3 has 16 residues. Germline values: CDR1 LNHDA, CDR2 SQIVND (reference sequence). Trimming cost V 5 bases and J 4 bases; bases outside gene matches: 10. CDR3 nucleotides: TGTGCCAGTAGTGGGGCAAACCGGGACAGGGGGTACGAGCAGTACTTC. Protein: CASSGANRDRGYEQYF.

V usage is TRBV6-2 or TRBV6-3 and J usage is TRBJ1-4; 8 bases map to TRBD1. Germline lookup yields CDR1 MNHEY and CDR2 SVGEGT. The CDR3 totals 15 residues. The junction had 8 bases not matched to a gene; V was cut back by 5 bases and J by 6 bases. CDR3 amino acids: CASSQQGVGDEKLFF. The CDR3 nucleotides are TGTGCCAGCAGTCAACAGGGGGTTGGGGATGAAAAACTGTTTTTT.

The J gene is TRBJ1-4, the V gene TRBV28; TRBD1 agrees at 7 bases. The junction had 4 bases not matched to a gene; V was cut back by 5 bases and J by 4 bases. The CDR3 is 14 amino acids. Germline CDR1 MDHEN, CDR2 SYDVKM. For the CDR3, the DNA is TGTGCCAGCAGTCCGGGACAGTTTAATGAAAAACTGTTTTTT. This codes for CASSPGQFNEKLFF.

V usage is TRBV23-1 and J usage is TRBJ1-4, with D perhaps TRBD1 (5 bases). TRBV23-1 is an open reading frame whose function is uncertain. The CDR3 is 14 residues long. Trimming cost V 9 bases and J 5 bases, with 16 bases left between them. CDR3 sequence reads: CARGTRGGNEKLFF. The CDR3 DNA reads as TGCGCCAGAGGGACGCGGGGGGGGAATGAAAAACTGTTTTTT.

V and J are TRBV7-9 and TRBJ2-5, with 8 bases that match TRBD2. Germline lookup yields CDR1 SEHNR and CDR2 FQNEAQ (reference sequence). There are 13 residues in the CDR3. Losses at the gene ends were 8 bases for V and 4 bases for J; bases not matched to a gene: 6. CDR3 in amino acids: CASGSSGRETQYF. The CDR3 DNA reads as TGTGCCAGCGGATCGAGCGGGAGAGAGACCCAGTACTTC.

The V call is TRBV18, the J call TRBJ2-7; 9 bases agree with TRBD2. This CDR3 has 16 amino acids. CDR1 KGHSH and CDR2 LQKENI come from the germline V gene. V lost 5 bases, J lost 5 bases, and 13 bases stayed unmatched. The CDR3 region has the DNA TGTGCCAGCTCATTAAAATCCCTAGCGGGAATAAACGAGCAGTACTTC. It codes for CASSLKSLAGINEQYF.

This rearrangement joins TRBV19 to TRBJ2-2, with TRBD2 identical over 13 bases. The V segment lost 4 bases and the J segment 7 bases; nucleotides outside the gene matches: 6. This CDR3 is built from 16 residues. The germline gives CDR1 LNHDA, CDR2 SQIVND (reference sequence). In DNA form, the CDR3 reads TGTGCCAGTAGTACAAGGACTAGCGGGAGAGGCGGGGAGCTGTTTTTT. This sequence encodes CASSTRTSGRGGELFF.

The chain employs TRBV18 and TRBJ2-7; tentatively, D is TRBD2 (5 bases). From germline, CDR1 is KGHSH and CDR2 LQKENI. The V end lost 2 bases, the J end lost 5 bases, and 10 bases lay between the germline ends. The CDR3 extends over 13 amino acids. Here the CDR3 reads CASSPSLEDEQYF. The CDR3 nucleotides are TGTGCCAGCTCACCATCCTTGGAGGACGAGCAGTACTTC. Combining the CDR3 with reference TRBV18 and TRBJ2-7 gives the whole variable domain NAGVMQNPRHLVRRRGQEARLRCSPMKGHSHVYWYRQLPEEGLKFMVYLQKENIIDESGMPKERFSAEFPKEGPSILRIQQVVRGDSAAYFCASSPSLEDEQYFGPGTRLTVT.

The chain uses TRBV4-3 and TRBJ1-1; D perhaps matches TRBD1 (6 bases). Germline loops: CDR1 LGHNA, CDR2 YSLEER. The CDR3 length is 15 residues. Deletions cut 3 bases from V and 4 bases from J, with 15 bases between. CDR3 loop: CASSQHRAEATEAFF. CDR3 DNA sequence: TGCGCCAGCAGCCAGCACAGGGCCGAGGCCACTGAAGCTTTCTTT.

CDR3 region: CASSIRVTTGELFF. The CDR3 region has the DNA TGTGCCAGTAGTATCAGGGTTACCACCGGGGAGCTGTTTTTT. The chain carries TRBV19 and TRBJ2-2; D possibly corresponds to TRBD1 (5 bases). From germline, CDR1 is LNHDA and CDR2 SQIVND (reference sequence). The V gene lost 3 bases and the J gene lost 4 bases, with 9 bases spanning the gap. CDR3 length: 14 amino acids.

This clone was seen just once. This chain's CDR3 is CASTITGTGQTQYF. In nucleotides, the CDR3 is TGTGCCAGCACCATTACAGGGACAGGACAGACCCAGTACTTC. This chain joins TRBV7-9 and TRBJ2-5; 8 nucleotides match TRBD1. Trimming cost V 7 bases and J 6 bases; bases outside gene matches: 10. Germline lookup yields CDR1 SEHNR and CDR2 FQNEAQ (reference sequence). There are 14 residues in the CDR3.

V gene TRBV19 combines with J gene TRBJ2-3; D is perhaps TRBD2 (5 bases). The CDR3 consists of 14 residues. Trimming stripped 3 bases from V and 2 bases from J, with 9 bases between. Germline CDR1 LNHDA, CDR2 SQIVND (reference sequence). For the CDR3, the DNA is TGTGCCAGTAGTATGATGGAGGCCACAGATACGCAGTATTTT. It specifies CASSMMEATDTQYF.

This sequence joins TRBV10-3 and TRBJ2-1; 11 nucleotides align to TRBD2. Germline-derived CDR1 and CDR2 are ENHRY and SYGVKD. The ends lost 2 bases at V and 5 bases at J; junction bases unmatched: 5. The CDR3 contains 16 residues. The CDR3 reads CAISERLAGSDNEQFF. CDR3 DNA sequence: TGTGCCATCAGTGAGAGACTAGCGGGATCGGACAATGAGCAGTTCTTC.

J is TRBJ2-3 and V is TRBV29-1; 9 nucleotides match TRBD2. This CDR3 has 13 amino acids. Germline V gene data show CDR1 as SQVTM and CDR2 as ANQGSEA. With 6 bases clipped from V and 2 bases from J, the junction kept 3 bases outside the gene matches. Here the CDR3 reads CSVLAGVTDTQYF. The CDR3 DNA sequence: TGCAGCGTCTTAGCGGGGGTCACAGATACGCAGTATTTT.

The chain combines TRBV27 with TRBJ1-2; 8 bases map to TRBD1. The CDR3 length is 15 residues. Looked up from germline, CDR1 is MNHEY and CDR2 is SMNVEV (reference sequence). J was trimmed by 3 bases and V by 3 bases; bases with no gene match: 6. The CDR3: CASSFGAGGDYGYTF. The CDR3 DNA sequence: TGTGCCAGCAGTTTTGGGGCAGGGGGCGACTATGGCTACACCTTC.

The rearrangement links TRBV28 to TRBJ2-1, with TRBD2 identical over 7 bases. The CDR3 runs to 14 residues. Trimming at V came to 3 bases and at J to 2 bases, leaving 1 base not matched to a gene. The germline V gene has CDR1 MDHEN and CDR2 SYDVKM. CDR3 region: CASSFRGAYNEQFF. CDR3 nucleotides: TGTGCCAGCAGTTTTCGGGGGGCCTACAATGAGCAGTTCTTC.

This clone turned up a few times. The chain employs TRBV28 and TRBJ2-7; 8 positions match TRBD2. Germline V gene lookup returns CDR1 MDHEN and CDR2 SYDVKM. This CDR3 is 14 amino acids long. Trimming removed 5 bases from V and 5 bases from J; junction bases left unmatched: 8. Here the CDR3 reads CASSTPGGAHEQYF. CDR3 DNA: TGTGCCAGCAGTACCCCGGGGGGGGCCCACGAGCAGTACTTC.

The chain carries TRBV3-1 (or the pseudogene TRBV3-2) and TRBJ1-3; 7 bases line up with TRBD1. The germline V gene has CDR1 LGHDT and CDR2 YNNKEL (reference sequence). This CDR3 region has 15 residues. Trimming at V came to 4 bases and at J to 1 base, leaving 4 bases not matched to a gene. The chain's CDR3 is CASSLTGKSGNTIYF. The DNA of the CDR3 is TGTGCCAGCAGCCTGACAGGGAAATCTGGAAACACCATATATTTT.

The chain couples TRBV28 to TRBJ2-7; 10 bases map to TRBD1. The germline V gene has CDR1 MDHEN and CDR2 SYDVKM. V trimming: 5 bases; J trimming: 7 bases; junction bases outside the gene matches: 11. The CDR3 is made up of 15 amino acids. CDR3 protein: CASSEPGQGRGEQYF. CDR3 DNA: TGTGCCAGCAGTGAACCGGGACAGGGGAGGGGGGAGCAGTACTTC.

The V gene is TRBV3-1 (or the pseudogene TRBV3-2), the J gene TRBJ2-1; 8 bases map to TRBD2. The ends lost 4 bases at V and 5 bases at J; junction bases unmatched: 7. Germline V gives CDR1 LGHDT, CDR2 YNNKEL (reference sequence). The CDR3 contains 15 residues. As DNA, the CDR3 is TGTGCCAGCAGCCCGGGACTAGTGATCAACAATGAGCAGTTCTTC. Translating it yields CASSPGLVINNEQFF.

The chain carries TRBV7-9 and TRBJ1-2; 8 bases align to TRBD1. Germline V gene lookup returns CDR1 SEHNR and CDR2 FQNEAQ (reference sequence). The V and J ends lost 4 bases and 6 bases, in that order; junction bases with no gene match: 7. This CDR3 has 14 amino acids. CDR3 amino acids: CASSSATGAHGYTF. CDR3 nucleotide sequence: TGTGCCAGCAGCTCGGCGACAGGGGCGCATGGCTACACCTTC.